This entry is about one T cell receptor (beta chain). Its matching antigen is unknown. The V gene end was trimmed by 1 base and the J gene end by 8 bases; junction bases not matched to a gene: 5. CDR3 length: 15 residues. The germline CDR1 and CDR2 sequences are MGHRA and YSYEKL. The sample originates from a study of graft-versus-host responses after intestinal transplantation. Looking at the study overall: Anti-thymocyte globulin induction was given to all recipients, followed by tacrolimus and steroids for about 3 years.

Findings and caveats of the study: GvH clones appeared in recipient marrow, some first in ileum or blood.

Using immunoSEQ multiplex PCR, the repertoire was profiled, and TCRdb retains in-frame clones only, with some absent. The table shows around 95,000 clones, with over 75% occurring only once. The clonotype comes from a human donor who was the organ donor for an intestinal transplant. The rearrangement links TRBV4-1 to TRBJ2-2; TRBD2 agrees at 9 bases. The sequencing used unstimulated CD4+ T cells sorted from spleen or lymph node cells, collected before transplant. This chain's CDR3 is CASSQVLAGKGELFF. Here the CDR3 DNA reads TGCGCCAGCAGCCAAGTTCTAGCGGGGAAAGGGGAGCTGTTTTTT.